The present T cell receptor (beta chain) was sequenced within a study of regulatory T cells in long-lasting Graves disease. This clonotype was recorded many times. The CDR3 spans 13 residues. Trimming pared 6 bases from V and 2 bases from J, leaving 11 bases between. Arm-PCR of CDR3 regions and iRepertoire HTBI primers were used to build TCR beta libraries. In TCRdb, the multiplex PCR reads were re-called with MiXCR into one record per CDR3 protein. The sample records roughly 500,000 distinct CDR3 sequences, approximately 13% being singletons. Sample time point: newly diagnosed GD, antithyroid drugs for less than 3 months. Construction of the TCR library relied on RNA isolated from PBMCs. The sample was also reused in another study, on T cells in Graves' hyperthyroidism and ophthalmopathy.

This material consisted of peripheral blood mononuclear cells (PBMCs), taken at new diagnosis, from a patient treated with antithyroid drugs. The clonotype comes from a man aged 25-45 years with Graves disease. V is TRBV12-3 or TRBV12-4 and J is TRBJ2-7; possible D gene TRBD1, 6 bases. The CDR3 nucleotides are TGTGCCAGCAGCTGGGACAAGCCCTACGAGCAGTACTTC. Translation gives CASSWDKPYEQYF.